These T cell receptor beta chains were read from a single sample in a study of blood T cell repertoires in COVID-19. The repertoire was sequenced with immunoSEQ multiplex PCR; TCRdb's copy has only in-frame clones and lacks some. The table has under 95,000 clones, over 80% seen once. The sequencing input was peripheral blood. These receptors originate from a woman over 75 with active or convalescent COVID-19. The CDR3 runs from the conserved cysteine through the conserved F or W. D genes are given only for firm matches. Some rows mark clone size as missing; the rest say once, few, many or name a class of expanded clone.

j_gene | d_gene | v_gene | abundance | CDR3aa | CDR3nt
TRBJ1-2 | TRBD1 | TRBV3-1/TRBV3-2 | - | CASSPLFPGQGFGYTF | TGTGCCAGCAGCCCTCTTTTCCCGGGACAGGGGTTTGGCTACACCTTC
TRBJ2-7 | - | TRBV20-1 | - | CSASSGGIDPEQYF | TGCAGTGCCAGTTCGGGGGGCATAGACCCCGAGCAGTACTTC
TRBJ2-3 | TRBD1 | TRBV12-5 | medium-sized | CASGSPRGPGTDTQYF | TGTGCTAGTGGTTCTCCTAGGGGGCCGGGCACAGATACGCAGTATTTT
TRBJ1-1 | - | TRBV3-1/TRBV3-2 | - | CASSQGDRNTEAFF | TGTGCCAGCAGCCAAGGCGACAGGAACACTGAAGCTTTCTTT
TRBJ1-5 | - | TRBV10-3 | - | CAISATERGPQHF | TGTGCCATCAGTGCAACCGAACGGGGGCCCCAGCATTTT
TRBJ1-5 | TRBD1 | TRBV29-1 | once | CSVGQGAGSSNQPQHF | TGCAGCGTAGGACAGGGGGCGGGAAGTAGCAATCAGCCCCAGCATTTT
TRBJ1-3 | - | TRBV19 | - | CASSQLRLSGNTIYF | TGTGCCAGTAGTCAACTCAGGCTATCTGGAAACACCATATATTTT
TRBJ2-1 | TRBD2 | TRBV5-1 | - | CASSAPGLAGINEQFF | TGCGCCAGCAGCGCCCCGGGACTAGCGGGGATCAATGAGCAGTTCTTC
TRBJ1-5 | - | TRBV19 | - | CASSIRQTYSNQPQHF | TGTGCCAGTAGTATCCGACAGACTTATAGCAATCAGCCCCAGCATTTT
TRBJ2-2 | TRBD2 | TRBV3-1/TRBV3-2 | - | CASSHEAGGLSGELFF | TGTGCCAGCAGCCATGAAGCGGGAGGGCTGTCTGGGGAGCTGTTTTTT
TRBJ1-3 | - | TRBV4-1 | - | CASSQERGNTIYF | TGCGCCAGCAGCCAAGAGCGAGGAAACACCATATATTTT
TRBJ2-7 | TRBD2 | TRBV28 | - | CASSLWGLREGFYEQYF | TGTGCCAGCAGTTTATGGGGACTCCGGGAGGGCTTCTACGAGCAGTACTTC
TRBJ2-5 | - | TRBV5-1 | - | CASSLGDYQETQYF | TGCGCCAGCAGCTTGGGGGACTACCAAGAGACCCAGTACTTC
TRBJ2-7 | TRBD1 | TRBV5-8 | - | CASSSAPWTGAYEQYF | TGTGCCAGCAGCTCGGCTCCCTGGACAGGAGCCTACGAGCAGTACTTC
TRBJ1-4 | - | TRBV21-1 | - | CASSPYRGTNEKLFF | TGTGCCAGCAGCCCTTACAGGGGGACTAATGAAAAACTGTTTTTT
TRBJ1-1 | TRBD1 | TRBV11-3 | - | CASSATQGATEAFF | TGTGCCAGCAGCGCCACTCAGGGGGCCACTGAAGCTTTCTTT
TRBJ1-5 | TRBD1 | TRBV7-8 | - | CASSFQTGVLQPQHF | TGTGCCAGCAGCTTCCAGACAGGGGTATTGCAGCCCCAGCATTTT
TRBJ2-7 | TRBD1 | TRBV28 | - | CASRGTVYEQYF | TGTGCCAGCAGGGGGACAGTCTACGAGCAGTACTTC
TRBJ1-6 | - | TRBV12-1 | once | CASSFARTGRGPPLHF | TGTGCCAGCAGCTTTGCAAGGACAGGGAGAGGGCCACCCCTCCACTTT
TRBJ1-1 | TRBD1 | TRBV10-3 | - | CAISAPTGGPNTEAFF | TGTGCCATCAGTGCCCCGACAGGGGGTCCGAACACTGAAGCTTTCTTT
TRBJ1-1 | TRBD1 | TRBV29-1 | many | CSVFIQGAVEAFF | TGCAGCGTCTTTATCCAGGGGGCTGTTGAAGCTTTCTTT
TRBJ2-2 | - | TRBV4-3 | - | CASSQGLISNTGELFF | TGCGCCAGCAGCCAAGGACTAATATCGAACACCGGGGAGCTGTTTTTT
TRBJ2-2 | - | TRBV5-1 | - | CASSLDLATGELFF | TGCGCCAGCAGCTTGGATCTAGCTACCGGGGAGCTGTTTTTT
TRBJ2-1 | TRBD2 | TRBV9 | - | CASSGPTSGGPNEQFF | TGTGCCAGCAGCGGACCCACTAGCGGCGGCCCCAATGAGCAGTTCTTC
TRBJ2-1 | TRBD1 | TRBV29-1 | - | CSVAPDRGRGEQFF | TGCAGCGTAGCCCCCGACAGGGGGCGGGGTGAGCAGTTCTTC
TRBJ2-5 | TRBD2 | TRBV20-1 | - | CSASGTSGSLQETQYF | TGCAGTGCTAGTGGGACTAGCGGATCCCTTCAAGAGACCCAGTACTTC
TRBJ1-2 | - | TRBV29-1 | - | CSVARYHGYTF | TGCAGCGTTGCCCGGTACCATGGCTACACCTTC
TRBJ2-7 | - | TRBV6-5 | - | CASSYSRGNEQYF | TGTGCCAGCAGTTACTCGAGAGGGAACGAGCAGTACTTC
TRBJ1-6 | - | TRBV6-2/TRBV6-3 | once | CASSYHLSSPLHF | TGTGCCAGCAGTTACCATCTCAGTTCACCCCTCCACTTT
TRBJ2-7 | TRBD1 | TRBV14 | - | CASSPGQGTLSYEQYF | TGTGCCAGCAGCCCGGGACAGGGAACCCTTTCCTACGAGCAGTACTTC
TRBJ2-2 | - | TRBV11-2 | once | CASSLAAGSTGELFF | TGTGCCAGCAGCTTAGCTGCGGGGAGCACCGGGGAGCTGTTTTTT
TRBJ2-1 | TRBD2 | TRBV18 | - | CASSPQAPSGPNEQFF | TGTGCCAGCTCACCTCAAGCCCCTAGCGGGCCTAATGAGCAGTTCTTC
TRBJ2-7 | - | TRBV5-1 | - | CASARDSYEQYF | TGCGCCAGCGCCCGGGACTCCTACGAGCAGTACTTC
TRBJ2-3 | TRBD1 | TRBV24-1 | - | CATSWGQASDTQYF | TGTGCCACCAGCTGGGGACAGGCCTCCGATACGCAGTATTTT
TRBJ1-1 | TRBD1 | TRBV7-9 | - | CASSSNQGAEAFF | TGTGCCAGCAGCTCAAACCAGGGGGCTGAAGCTTTCTTT
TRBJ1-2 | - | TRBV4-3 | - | CASSQVSGLNYGYTF | TGCGCCAGCAGCCAAGTCTCAGGGCTCAACTATGGCTACACCTTC
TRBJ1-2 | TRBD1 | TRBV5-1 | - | CASSLPGQGNYGYTF | TGCGCCAGCAGCTTACCGGGACAGGGGAACTATGGCTACACCTTC
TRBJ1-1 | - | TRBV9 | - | CASSGQMNTEAFF | TGTGCCAGCAGCGGACAGATGAACACTGAAGCTTTCTTT
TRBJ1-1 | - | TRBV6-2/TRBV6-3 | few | CASNPRGWNTEAFF | TGTGCCAGCAACCCACGAGGATGGAACACTGAAGCTTTCTTT
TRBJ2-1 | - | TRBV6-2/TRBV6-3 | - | CASSYPGTSSQWQFF | TGTGCCAGCAGTTACCCCGGGACTTCATCCCAATGGCAGTTCTTC
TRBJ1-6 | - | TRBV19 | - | CPLTANSPLHF | TGTCCACTGACAGCTAATTCACCCCTCCACTTT
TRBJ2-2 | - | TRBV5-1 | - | CASSLDLAGTGELFF | TGCGCCAGCAGCCTCGACTTAGCCGGCACCGGGGAGCTGTTTTTT
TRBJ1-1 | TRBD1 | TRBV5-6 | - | CASSWGQLNTEAFF | TGTGCCAGCAGCTGGGGACAGCTGAACACTGAAGCTTTCTTT
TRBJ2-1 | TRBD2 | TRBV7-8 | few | CASSFRAWGTSGRAVEQFF | TGTGCCAGCAGCTTTAGGGCGTGGGGGACTAGCGGGAGGGCCGTTGAGCAGTTCTTC
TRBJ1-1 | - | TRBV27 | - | CASSSVGGGAFF | TGTGCCAGCAGTTCTGTGGGTGGCGGGGCTTTCTTT
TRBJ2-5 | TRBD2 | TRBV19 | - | CASSITPTSGGGQETQYF | TGTGCCAGTAGTATCACCCCAACTAGCGGGGGGGGCCAAGAGACCCAGTACTTC
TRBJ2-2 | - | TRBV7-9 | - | CASSPLGQFSGELFF | TGTGCCAGCAGCCCACTGGGACAATTTTCCGGGGAGCTGTTTTTT
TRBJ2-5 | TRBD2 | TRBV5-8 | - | CASSLGLTSGGRETQYF | TGTGCCAGCAGCTTGGGCTTGACTAGCGGGGGGCGAGAGACCCAGTACTTC
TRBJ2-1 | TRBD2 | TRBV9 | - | CASSPPGTSVVNEQFF | TGTGCCAGCAGCCCCCCCGGGACTAGCGTTGTCAATGAGCAGTTCTTC
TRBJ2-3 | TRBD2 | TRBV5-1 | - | CASSIAGGFTDTQYF | TGCGCCAGCAGTATAGCGGGGGGGTTCACAGATACGCAGTATTTT
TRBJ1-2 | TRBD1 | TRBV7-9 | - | CASSPRGTGYGYTF | TGTGCCAGCAGCCCGAGAGGGACAGGCTATGGCTACACCTTC
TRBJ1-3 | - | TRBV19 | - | CASETRGSGNTIYF | TGTGCCAGTGAGACACGGGGCTCTGGAAACACCATATATTTT
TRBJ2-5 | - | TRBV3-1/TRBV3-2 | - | CASSPGGEGTQYF | TGTGCCAGCAGCCCGGGGGGCGAGGGGACCCAGTACTTC